This entry lists 8 T cell receptor beta chains sequenced from one sample in a study of T cell changes during pregnancy in multiple sclerosis. Here immunoSEQ multiplex PCR was the method, and the copy in TCRdb shows in-frame clones only, minus some. Among 80,000 to 95,000 clones listed, just under 95% were seen once. The material was peripheral blood, obtained in the third trimester of pregnancy. The receptors derive from a female donor in good health, enrolled as a control in a pregnancy study.

This clone has only a few counts. J is TRBJ2-2 and V is TRBV4-1; 8 bases align to TRBD2. Per germline, CDR1 MGHRA and CDR2 YSYEKL. The CDR3 totals 20 residues. V shed 1 base and J 5 bases; nucleotides not matched to a gene: 18. The CDR3 sequence: CASSQVMLAGPTKGTGELFF. CDR3 sequence (DNA): TGCGCCAGCAGCCAAGTTATGCTAGCGGGTCCTACTAAGGGGACCGGGGAGCTGTTTTTT.

The chain uses TRBV5-4 and TRBJ2-3; D is uncertain. Per the germline V gene, CDR1 is SGHNT and CDR2 is YYREEE (reference sequence). The V end was cut by 0 bases, the J end by 2 bases, with 7 bases between. The CDR3 is 14 residues long. Here the CDR3 DNA reads TGTGCCAGCAGCTTGGGGGCCCACACAGATACGCAGTATTTT. It specifies CASSLGAHTDTQYF.

V and J are TRBV4-1 and TRBJ2-7, with 9 bases lining up with TRBD2. Looked up from germline, CDR1 is MGHRA and CDR2 is YSYEKL. Trimming cost V 4 bases and J 2 bases; bases outside gene matches: 12. There are 17 residues in the CDR3. The CDR3 DNA reads TGCGCCAGCAGCCGGGGAGGCGGAAGCGGGGGGACCTACGAGCAGTACTTC. This codes for CASSRGGGSGGTYEQYF.

This sequence joins TRBV4-1 and TRBJ2-2; maybe TRBD2 (6 bases). The CDR3 extends over 15 amino acids. V was clipped by 0 bases and J by 5 bases, with 10 bases between them. Germline V CDR1 and CDR2: MGHRA, YSYEKL. The DNA of the CDR3 is TGCGCCAGCAGCCAAGATAAGGGGAGGACCGGGGAGCTGTTTTTT. Translated: CASSQDKGRTGELFF.

The chain employs TRBV6-1 and TRBJ2-7; 8 bases match TRBD1. The CDR3 loop spans 15 amino acids. The V gene's germline CDR1 is MNHNS and CDR2 SASEGT. After removal of 0 bases from V and 2 bases from J, the junction contained 3 bases not matched to a gene. The CDR3: CASSEATGGTYEQYF. CDR3 in DNA: TGTGCCAGCAGTGAAGCTACAGGGGGAACCTACGAGCAGTACTTC.

The chain recombines TRBV5-1 with TRBJ2-3; no definite D call. The germline V gene encodes CDR1 SGHRS and CDR2 YFSETQ. The CDR3 runs 14 residues. Between the trimmed V and J ends, which lost 5 bases and 0 bases, there was a span of 10 bases. CDR3 sequence reads: CASSRMASTDTQYF. The CDR3 nucleotides are TGCGCCAGCAGTCGAATGGCTAGCACAGATACGCAGTATTTT.

This sequence joins TRBV27 and TRBJ2-2; 12 bases line up with TRBD1. V trimming: 3 bases; J trimming: 2 bases; junction bases outside the gene matches: 10. The length of the CDR3 is 19 residues. Germline CDR1 and CDR2: MNHEY and SMNVEV (reference sequence). In DNA form, the CDR3 reads TGTGCCAGCAGTTTCCAGACACCGGGACAGGGGGCTAACACCGGGGAGCTGTTTTTT. Encoded protein: CASSFQTPGQGANTGELFF.

This clone is a singleton in its sample. V and J are TRBV11-3 and TRBJ2-1, with 12 bases matching TRBD2. Unmatched junction bases numbered 5, after V lost 5 bases and J lost 3 bases. The CDR3 contains 16 residues. Looked up from germline, CDR1 is SGHNT and CDR2 is YENEEA. CDR3 residues: CASSIGLAGRYNEQFF. The CDR3 DNA reads as TGTGCCAGCAGCATCGGACTAGCGGGACGCTACAATGAGCAGTTCTTC.